This record covers a single T cell receptor (beta chain). They ran version v3.0 of the immunoSEQ assay at survey level. The method was immunoSEQ multiplex PCR; TCRdb's version includes in-frame clones alone and lacks a portion of them. The table lists more than 45,000 clones, about 81% of them singletons. This sample was taken from a study of long-term antiretroviral therapy in people with HIV. Sequencing was performed on unsorted PBMCs, taken 0.8 years after starting antiretroviral therapy. The receptor's source is a woman between 18 and 29 years old with HIV.

The CDR3 protein is CASRGTGELFF. The DNA for the CDR3 is TGTGCCAGCAGAGGAACCGGGGAGCTGTTTTTT. V gene TRBV25-1 combines with J gene TRBJ2-2; D gene uncertain. This CDR3 comprises 11 residues. Germline V lookup: CDR1 MGHDK, CDR2 SYGVNS. Trimming stripped 6 bases from V and 5 bases from J, with 4 bases between. The full variable domain, rest sourced from reference TRBV25-1 and TRBJ2-2, is EADIYQTPRYLVIGTGKKITLECSQTMGHDKMYWYQQDPGMELHLIHYSYGVNSTEKGDLSSESTVSRIRTEHFPLTLESARPSHTSQYLCASRGTGELFFGEGSRLTVL.